This T cell receptor (beta chain) was sequenced during a study of blood T cell repertoires in COVID-19. With 4 bases clipped from V and 4 bases from J, the junction kept 12 bases outside the gene matches. Germline CDR1 reads SGHDN; CDR2 reads FVKESK. The CDR3 runs to 17 residues. In the original processing: For nucleated cells, counts were estimated from reference gene primer amplification. Here immunoSEQ multiplex PCR was the method, and the copy in TCRdb shows in-frame clones only, minus some. D and trimming come from the DNA, and the V and J calls and clone size come from that table. The sample carries 88,000 or so clones, roughly 87% recorded once.

Sequenced material: peripheral blood. The genes are TRBV14 and TRBJ2-2; TRBD2 matches 7 bases. The TCR comes from a man at least 80 years old with acute or convalescent COVID-19. This CDR3 reads CASSLPAWGGGTGELFF. The CDR3 DNA reads as TGTGCCAGCAGCCTACCCGCGTGGGGGGGTGGCACCGGGGAGCTGTTTTTT.